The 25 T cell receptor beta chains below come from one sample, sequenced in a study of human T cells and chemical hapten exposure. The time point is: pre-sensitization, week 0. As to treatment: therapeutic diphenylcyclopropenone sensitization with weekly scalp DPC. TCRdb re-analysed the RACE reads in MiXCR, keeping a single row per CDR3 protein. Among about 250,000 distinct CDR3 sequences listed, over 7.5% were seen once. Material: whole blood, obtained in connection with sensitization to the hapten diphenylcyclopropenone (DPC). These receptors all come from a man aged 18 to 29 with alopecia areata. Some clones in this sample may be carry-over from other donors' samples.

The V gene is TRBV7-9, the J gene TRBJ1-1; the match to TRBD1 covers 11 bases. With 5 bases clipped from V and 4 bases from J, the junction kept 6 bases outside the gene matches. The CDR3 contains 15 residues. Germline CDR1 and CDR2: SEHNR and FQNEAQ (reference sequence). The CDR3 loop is CASSRTGGLLTEAFF. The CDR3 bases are TGTGCCAGCAGCCGGACAGGGGGCTTACTCACTGAAGCTTTCTTT.

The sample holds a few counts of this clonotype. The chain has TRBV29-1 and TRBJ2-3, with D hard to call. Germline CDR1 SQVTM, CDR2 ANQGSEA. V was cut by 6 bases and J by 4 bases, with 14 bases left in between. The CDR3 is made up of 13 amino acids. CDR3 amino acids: CSVPSPPADTQYF. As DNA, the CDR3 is TGCAGCGTACCATCACCCCCGGCAGATACGCAGTATTTT.

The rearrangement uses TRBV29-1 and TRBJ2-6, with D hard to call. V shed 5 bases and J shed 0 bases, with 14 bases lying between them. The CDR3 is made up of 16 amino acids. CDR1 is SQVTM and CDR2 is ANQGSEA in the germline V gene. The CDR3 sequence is CSVYLGEDSGANVLTF. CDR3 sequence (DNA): TGCAGCGTTTATCTGGGTGAAGACTCTGGGGCCAACGTCCTGACTTTC.

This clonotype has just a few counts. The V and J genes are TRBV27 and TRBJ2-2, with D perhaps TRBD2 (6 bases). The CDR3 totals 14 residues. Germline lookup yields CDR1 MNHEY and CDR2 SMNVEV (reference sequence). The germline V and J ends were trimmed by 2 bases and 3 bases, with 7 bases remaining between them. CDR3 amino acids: CASSLPGDTGELFF. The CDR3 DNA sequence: TGTGCCAGCAGTTTACCGGGGGACACCGGGGAGCTGTTTTTT.

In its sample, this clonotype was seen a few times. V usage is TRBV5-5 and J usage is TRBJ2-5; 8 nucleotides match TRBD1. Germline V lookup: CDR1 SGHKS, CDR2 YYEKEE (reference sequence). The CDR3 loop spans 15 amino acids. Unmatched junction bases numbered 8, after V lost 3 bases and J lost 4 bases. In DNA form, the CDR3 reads TGTGCCAGCAGCTCGCTGACAGGGGACGGAGAGACCCAGTACTTC. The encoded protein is CASSSLTGDGETQYF.

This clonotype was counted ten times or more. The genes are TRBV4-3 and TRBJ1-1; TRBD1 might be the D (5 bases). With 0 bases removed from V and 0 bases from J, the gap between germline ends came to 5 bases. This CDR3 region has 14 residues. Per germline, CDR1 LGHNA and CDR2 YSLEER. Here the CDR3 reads CASSQEQVNTEAFF. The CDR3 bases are TGCGCCAGCAGCCAAGAACAGGTGAACACTGAAGCTTTCTTT.

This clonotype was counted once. CDR3 DNA: TGTGCCAGCAGCTCAGGGGGCGTAGAGACCCAGTACTTC. Translated, it gives CASSSGGVETQYF. The V call is TRBV7-7, the J call TRBJ2-5; TRBD1 aligns across 8 bases. The CDR3 contains 13 residues. CDR1 is SSHAT and CDR2 is FNYEAQ in the germline V gene (reference sequence). After removal of 4 bases from V and 4 bases from J, the junction contained 2 bases not matched to a gene.

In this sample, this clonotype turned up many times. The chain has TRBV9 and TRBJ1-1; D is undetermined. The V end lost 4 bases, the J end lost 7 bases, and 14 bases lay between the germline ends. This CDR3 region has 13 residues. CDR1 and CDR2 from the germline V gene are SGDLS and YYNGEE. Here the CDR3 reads CASSTARTGEAFF. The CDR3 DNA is TGTGCCAGCAGCACGGCAAGGACCGGTGAAGCTTTCTTT.

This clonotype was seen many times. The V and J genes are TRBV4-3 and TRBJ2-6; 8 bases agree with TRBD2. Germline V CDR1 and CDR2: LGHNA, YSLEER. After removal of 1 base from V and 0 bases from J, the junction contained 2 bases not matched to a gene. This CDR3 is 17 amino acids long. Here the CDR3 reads CASSQGTSSSGANVLTF. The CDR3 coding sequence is TGCGCCAGCAGCCAAGGGACTAGCAGCTCTGGGGCCAACGTCCTGACTTTC.

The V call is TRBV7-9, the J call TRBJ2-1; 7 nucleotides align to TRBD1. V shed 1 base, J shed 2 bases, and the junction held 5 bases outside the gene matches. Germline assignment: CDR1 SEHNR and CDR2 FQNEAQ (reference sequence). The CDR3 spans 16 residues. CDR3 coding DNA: TGTGCCAGCAGCTTAGTGCACGGGACAGCCTACAATGAGCAGTTCTTC. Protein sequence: CASSLVHGTAYNEQFF.

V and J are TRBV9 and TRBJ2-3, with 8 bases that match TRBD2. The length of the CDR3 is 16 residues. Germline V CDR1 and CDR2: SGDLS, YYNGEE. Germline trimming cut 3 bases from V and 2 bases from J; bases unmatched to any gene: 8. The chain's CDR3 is CASSARAGEPTDTQYF. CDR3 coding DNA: TGTGCCAGCAGCGCGAGAGCGGGGGAGCCCACAGATACGCAGTATTTT.

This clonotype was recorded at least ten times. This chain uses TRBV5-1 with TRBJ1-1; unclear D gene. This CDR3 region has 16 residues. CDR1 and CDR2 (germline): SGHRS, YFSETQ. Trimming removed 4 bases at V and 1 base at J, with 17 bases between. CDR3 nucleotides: TGCGCCAGCAGCCTTCCCTCTTCGGAGGGGAACACTGAAGCTTTCTTT. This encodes CASSLPSSEGNTEAFF.

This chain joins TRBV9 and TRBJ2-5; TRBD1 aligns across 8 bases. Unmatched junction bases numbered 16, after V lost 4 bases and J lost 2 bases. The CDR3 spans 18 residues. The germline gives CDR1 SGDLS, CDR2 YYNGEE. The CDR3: CASSPRARDRRFQETQYF. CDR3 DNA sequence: TGTGCCAGCAGCCCACGAGCGCGGGACAGGAGATTTCAAGAGACCCAGTACTTC.

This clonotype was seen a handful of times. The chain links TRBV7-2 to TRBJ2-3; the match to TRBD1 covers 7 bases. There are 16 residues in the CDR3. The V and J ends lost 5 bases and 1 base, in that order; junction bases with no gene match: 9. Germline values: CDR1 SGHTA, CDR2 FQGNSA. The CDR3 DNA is TGTGCCAGCAGCCCCCCGGGACAGAGACGCACAGATACGCAGTATTTT. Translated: CASSPPGQRRTDTQYF.

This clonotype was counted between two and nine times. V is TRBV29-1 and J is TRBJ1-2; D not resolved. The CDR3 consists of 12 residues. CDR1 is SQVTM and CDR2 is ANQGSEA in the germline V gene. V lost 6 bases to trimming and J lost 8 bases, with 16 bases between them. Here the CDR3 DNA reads TGCAGCGTGGCGGACGGAAGCTGGGGCTACACCTTC. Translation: CSVADGSWGYTF.

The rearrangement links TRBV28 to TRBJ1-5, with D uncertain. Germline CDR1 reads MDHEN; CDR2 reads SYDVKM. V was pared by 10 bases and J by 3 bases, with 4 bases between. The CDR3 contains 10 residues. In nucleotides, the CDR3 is TGTGCCATCTCCAATCAGCCCCAGCATTTT. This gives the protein CAISNQPQHF.

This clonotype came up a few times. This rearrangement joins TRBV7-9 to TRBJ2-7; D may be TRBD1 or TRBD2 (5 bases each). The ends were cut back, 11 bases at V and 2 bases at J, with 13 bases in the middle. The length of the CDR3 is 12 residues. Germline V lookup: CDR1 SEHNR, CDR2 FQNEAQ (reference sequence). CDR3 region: CAVGTVTYEQYV. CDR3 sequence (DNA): TGTGCCGTGGGGACGGTAACCTACGAGCAGTACGTC.

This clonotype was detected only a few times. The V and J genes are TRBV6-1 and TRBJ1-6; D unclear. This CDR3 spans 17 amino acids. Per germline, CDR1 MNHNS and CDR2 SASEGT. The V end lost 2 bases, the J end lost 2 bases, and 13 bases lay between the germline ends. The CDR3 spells CASSEPAALPYNSPLHF. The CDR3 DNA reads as TGTGCCAGCAGTGAACCGGCAGCCTTACCCTATAATTCACCCCTCCACTTT.

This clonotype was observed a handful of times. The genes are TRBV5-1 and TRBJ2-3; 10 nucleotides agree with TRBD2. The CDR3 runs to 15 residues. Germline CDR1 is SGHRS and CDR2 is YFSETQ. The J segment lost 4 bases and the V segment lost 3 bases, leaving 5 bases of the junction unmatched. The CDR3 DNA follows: TGCGCCAGCAGCTGGAGCGGGGGGGCGTCAGATACGCAGTATTTT. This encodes CASSWSGGASDTQYF.

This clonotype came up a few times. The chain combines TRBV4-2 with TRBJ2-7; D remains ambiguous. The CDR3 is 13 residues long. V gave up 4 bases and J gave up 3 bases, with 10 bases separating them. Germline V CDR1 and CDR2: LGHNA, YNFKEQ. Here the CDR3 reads CASSRDLSYEQYF. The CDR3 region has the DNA TGTGCCAGCAGCCGAGACCTTAGCTACGAGCAGTACTTC.

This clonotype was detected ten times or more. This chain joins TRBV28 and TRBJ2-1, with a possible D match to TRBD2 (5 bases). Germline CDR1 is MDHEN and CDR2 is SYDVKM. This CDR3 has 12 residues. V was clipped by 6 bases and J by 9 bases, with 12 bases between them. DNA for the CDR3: TGTGCCAGCAGCCCGTTCGGGGTTGAGCAGTTCTTC. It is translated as CASSPFGVEQFF.

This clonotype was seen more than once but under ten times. The CDR3 sequence is CSARPGRRGQETQYF. The CDR3 DNA reads as TGCAGCGCCCGCCCAGGGCGAAGGGGGCAAGAGACCCAGTACTTC. V gene TRBV29-1 combines with J gene TRBJ2-5, with D tentatively TRBD1 (6 bases). This CDR3 is 15 amino acids long. CDR1 SQVTM and CDR2 ANQGSEA come from the germline V gene. Trimming shortened V by 7 bases and J by 2 bases, and 20 bases separated the two germline ends.

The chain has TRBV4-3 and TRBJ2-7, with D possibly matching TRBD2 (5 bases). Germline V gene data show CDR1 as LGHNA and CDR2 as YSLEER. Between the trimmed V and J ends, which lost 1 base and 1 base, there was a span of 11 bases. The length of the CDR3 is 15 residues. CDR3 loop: CASSQGAEISYEQYF. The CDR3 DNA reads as TGCGCCAGCAGCCAAGGAGCGGAGATTTCCTACGAGCAGTACTTC.

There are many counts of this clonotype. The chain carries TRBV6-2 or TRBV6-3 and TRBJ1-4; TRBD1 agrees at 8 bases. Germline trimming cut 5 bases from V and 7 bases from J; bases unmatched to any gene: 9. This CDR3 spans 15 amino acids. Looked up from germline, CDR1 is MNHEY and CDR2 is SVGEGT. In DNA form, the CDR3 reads TGTGCCAGCAGTCTCCGGACAGGGAGCCCTGAAAAACTGTTTTTT. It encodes CASSLRTGSPEKLFF.

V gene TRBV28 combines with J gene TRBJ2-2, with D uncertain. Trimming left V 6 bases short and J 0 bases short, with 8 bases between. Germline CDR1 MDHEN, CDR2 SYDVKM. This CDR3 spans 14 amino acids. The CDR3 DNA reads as TGTGCCAGCAGCTCCCCCGCGAACACCGGGGAGCTGTTTTTT. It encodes CASSSPANTGELFF.